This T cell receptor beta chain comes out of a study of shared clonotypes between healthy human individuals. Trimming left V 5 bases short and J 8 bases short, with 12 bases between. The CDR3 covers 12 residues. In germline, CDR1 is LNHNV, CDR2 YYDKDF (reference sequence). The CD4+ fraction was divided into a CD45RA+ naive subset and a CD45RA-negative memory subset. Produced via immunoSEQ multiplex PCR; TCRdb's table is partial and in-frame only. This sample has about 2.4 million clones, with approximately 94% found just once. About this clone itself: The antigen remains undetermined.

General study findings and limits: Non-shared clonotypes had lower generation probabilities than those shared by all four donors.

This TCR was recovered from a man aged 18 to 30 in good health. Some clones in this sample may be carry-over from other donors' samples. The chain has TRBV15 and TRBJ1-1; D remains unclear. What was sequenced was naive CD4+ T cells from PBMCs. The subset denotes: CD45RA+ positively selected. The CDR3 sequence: CATSLLGEEAFF. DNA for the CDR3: TGTGCCACCAGCCTTCTCGGGGAAGAAGCTTTCTTT.